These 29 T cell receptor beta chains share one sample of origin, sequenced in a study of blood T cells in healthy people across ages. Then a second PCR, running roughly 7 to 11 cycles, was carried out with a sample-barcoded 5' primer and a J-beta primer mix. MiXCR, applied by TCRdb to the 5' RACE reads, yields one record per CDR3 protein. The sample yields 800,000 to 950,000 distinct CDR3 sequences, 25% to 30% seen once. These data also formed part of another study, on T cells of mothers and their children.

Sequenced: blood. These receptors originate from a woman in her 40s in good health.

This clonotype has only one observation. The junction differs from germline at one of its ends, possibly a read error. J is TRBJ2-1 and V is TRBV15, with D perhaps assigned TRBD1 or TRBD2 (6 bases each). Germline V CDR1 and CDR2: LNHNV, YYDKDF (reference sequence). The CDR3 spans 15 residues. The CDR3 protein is CATSSGDGGLGGQFF. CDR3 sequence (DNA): TGCGCCACCAGCTCTGGGGATGGAGGGTTAGGGGGGCAGTTCTTC. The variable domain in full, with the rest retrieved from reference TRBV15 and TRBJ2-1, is DAMVIQNPRYQVTQFGKPVTLSCSQTLNHNVMYWYQQKSSQAPKLLFHYYDKDFNNEADTPDNFQSRRPNTSFCFLDIRSPGLGDTAMYLCATSSGDGGLGGQFFGPGTRLTVL.

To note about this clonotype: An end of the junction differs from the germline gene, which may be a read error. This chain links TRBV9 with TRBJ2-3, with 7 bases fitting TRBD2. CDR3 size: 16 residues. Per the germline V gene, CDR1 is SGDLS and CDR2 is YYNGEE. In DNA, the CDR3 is TGTGCCAGCAGCAGAGTGGCTAGCGGAGGCACAGGTACGCAGTATTTT. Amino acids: CASSRVASGGTGTQYF. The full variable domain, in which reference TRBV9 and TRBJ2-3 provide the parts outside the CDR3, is DSGVTQTPKHLITATGQRVTLRCSPRSGDLSVYWYQQSLDQGLQFLIQYYNGEERAKGNILERFSAQQFPDLHSELNLSSLELGDSALYFCASSRVASGGTGTQYFGPGTRLTVL.

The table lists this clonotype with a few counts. The CDR3 DNA reads as TGTGCCAGCAGTGCCGGACCACCGGGCACAGATACGCAGTATTTT. It yields the protein CASSAGPPGTDTQYF. The chain combines TRBV2 with TRBJ2-3; D uncertain. Trimming left V 4 bases short and J 1 base short, with 12 bases between. This CDR3 region has 15 residues. CDR1 is SNHLY and CDR2 is FYNNEI in the germline V gene.

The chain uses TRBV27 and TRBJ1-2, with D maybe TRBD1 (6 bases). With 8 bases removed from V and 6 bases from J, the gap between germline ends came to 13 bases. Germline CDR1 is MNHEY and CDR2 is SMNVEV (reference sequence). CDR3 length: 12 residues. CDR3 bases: TGTGCCAGCTTTACAGGGAAGGATGGCTACACCTTC. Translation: CASFTGKDGYTF.

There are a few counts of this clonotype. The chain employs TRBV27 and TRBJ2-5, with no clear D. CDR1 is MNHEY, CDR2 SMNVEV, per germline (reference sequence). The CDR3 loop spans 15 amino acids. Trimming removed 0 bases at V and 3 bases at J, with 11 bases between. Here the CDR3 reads CASSLSRSAKETQYF. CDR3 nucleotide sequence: TGTGCCAGCAGTTTATCGCGCAGCGCTAAAGAGACCCAGTACTTC.

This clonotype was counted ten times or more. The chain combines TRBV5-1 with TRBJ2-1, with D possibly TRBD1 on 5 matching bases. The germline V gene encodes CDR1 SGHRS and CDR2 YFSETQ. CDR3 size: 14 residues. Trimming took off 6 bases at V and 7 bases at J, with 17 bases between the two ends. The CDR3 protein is CASNTGARRNEQFF. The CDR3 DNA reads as TGCGCCAGCAACACTGGGGCCCGTCGGAATGAGCAGTTCTTC.

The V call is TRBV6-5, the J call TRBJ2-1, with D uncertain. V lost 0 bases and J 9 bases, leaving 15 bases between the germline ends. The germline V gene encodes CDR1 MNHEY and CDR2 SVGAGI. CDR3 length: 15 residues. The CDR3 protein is CASSYSNERGGEQFF. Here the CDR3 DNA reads TGTGCCAGCAGTTACTCGAACGAGCGTGGTGGTGAGCAGTTCTTC.

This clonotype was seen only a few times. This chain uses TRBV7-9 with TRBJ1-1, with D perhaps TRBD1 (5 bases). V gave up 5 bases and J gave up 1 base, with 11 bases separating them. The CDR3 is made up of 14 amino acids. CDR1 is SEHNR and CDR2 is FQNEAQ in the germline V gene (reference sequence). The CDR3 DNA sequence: TGTGCCAGCAGCCCCAGACAGCAGAACACTGAAGCTTTCTTT. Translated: CASSPRQQNTEAFF.

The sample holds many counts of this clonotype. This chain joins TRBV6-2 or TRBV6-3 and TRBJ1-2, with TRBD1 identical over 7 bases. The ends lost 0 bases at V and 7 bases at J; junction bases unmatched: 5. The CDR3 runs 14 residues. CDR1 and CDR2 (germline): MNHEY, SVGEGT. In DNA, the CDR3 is TGTGCCAGCAGTTACTCGGACAGGAGCCGTGGCTACACCTTC. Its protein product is CASSYSDRSRGYTF.

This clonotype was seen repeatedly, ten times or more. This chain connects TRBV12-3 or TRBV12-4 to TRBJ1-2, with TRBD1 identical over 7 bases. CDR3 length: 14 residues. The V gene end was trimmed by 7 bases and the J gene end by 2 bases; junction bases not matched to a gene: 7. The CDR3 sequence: CASIRQGRNYGYTF. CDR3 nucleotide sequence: TGTGCCAGCATCCGACAGGGAAGAAACTATGGCTACACCTTC.

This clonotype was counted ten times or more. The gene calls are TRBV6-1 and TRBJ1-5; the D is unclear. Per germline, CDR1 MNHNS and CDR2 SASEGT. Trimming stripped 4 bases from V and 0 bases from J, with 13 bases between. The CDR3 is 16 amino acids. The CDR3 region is CASSGTAGYSNQPQHF. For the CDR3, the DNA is TGTGCCAGCAGTGGAACAGCGGGGTATAGCAATCAGCCCCAGCATTTT.

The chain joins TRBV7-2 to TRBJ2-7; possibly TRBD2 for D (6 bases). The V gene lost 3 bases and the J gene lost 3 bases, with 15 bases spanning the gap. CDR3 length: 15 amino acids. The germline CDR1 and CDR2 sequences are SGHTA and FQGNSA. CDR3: CASSLDYSAVYEQYF. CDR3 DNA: TGTGCCAGCAGCTTGGACTATTCCGCGGTCTACGAGCAGTACTTC. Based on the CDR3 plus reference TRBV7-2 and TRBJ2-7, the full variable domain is GAGVSQSPSNKVTEKGKDVELRCDPISGHTALYWYRQSLGQGLEFLIYFQGNSAPDKSGLPSDRFSAERTGGSVSTLTIQRTQQEDSAVYLCASSLDYSAVYEQYFGPGTRLTVT.

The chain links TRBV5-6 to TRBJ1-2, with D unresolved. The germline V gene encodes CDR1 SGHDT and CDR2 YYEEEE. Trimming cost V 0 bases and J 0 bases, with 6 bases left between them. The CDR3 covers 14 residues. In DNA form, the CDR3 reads TGTGCCAGCAGCTTGGGCGTAGCTAACTATGGCTACACCTTC. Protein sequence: CASSLGVANYGYTF. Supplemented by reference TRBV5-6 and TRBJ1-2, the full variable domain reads DAGVTQSPTHLIKTRGQQVTLRCSPKSGHDTVSWYQQALGQGPQFIFQYYEEEERQRGNFPDRFSGHQFPNYSSELNVNALLLGDSALYLCASSLGVANYGYTFGSGTRLTVV.

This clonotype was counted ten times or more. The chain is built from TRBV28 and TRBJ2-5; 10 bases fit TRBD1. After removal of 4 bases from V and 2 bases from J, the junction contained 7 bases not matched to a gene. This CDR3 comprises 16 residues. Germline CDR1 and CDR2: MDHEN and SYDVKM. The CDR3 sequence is CASSSPTGGNQETQYF. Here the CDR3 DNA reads TGTGCCAGCAGTTCTCCGACAGGGGGCAATCAAGAGACCCAGTACTTC. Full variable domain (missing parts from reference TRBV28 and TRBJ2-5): DVKVTQSSRYLVKRTGEKVFLECVQDMDHENMFWYRQDPGLGLRLIYFSYDVKMKEKGDIPEGYSVSREKKERFSLILESASTNQTSMYLCASSSPTGGNQETQYFGPGTRLLVL.

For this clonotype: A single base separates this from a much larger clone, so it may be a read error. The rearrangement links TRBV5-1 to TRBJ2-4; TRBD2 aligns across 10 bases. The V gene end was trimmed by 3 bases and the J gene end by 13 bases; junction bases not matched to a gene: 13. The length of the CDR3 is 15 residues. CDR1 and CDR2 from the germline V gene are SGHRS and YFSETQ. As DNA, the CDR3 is TGCGCCAGCAGCTCAGCGGGGGGGCTGAACAATGAGCAGTACTTC. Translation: CASSSAGGLNNEQYF. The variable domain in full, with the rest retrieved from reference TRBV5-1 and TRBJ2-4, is KAGVTQTPRYLIKTRGQQVTLSCSPISGHRSVSWYQQTPGQGLQFLFEYFSETQRNKGNFPGRFSGRQFSNSRSEMNVSTLELGDSALYLCASSSAGGLNNEQYFGAGTRLSVL.

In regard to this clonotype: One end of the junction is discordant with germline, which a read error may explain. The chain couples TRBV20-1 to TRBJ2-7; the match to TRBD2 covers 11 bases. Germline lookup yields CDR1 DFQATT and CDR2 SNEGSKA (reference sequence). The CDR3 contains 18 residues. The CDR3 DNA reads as TGCGGTGCTAGTCTCCGCCGGCTAGCGGGGGGTCCGACCTACGAGCAGTACTTC. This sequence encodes CGASLRRLAGGPTYEQYF.

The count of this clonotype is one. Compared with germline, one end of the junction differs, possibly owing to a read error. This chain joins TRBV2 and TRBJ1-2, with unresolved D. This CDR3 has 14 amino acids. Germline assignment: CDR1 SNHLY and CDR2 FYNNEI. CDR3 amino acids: CAVTIDPQSYGHTF. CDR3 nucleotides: TGTGCCGTTACAATCGACCCTCAGAGCTATGGCCACACCTTC.

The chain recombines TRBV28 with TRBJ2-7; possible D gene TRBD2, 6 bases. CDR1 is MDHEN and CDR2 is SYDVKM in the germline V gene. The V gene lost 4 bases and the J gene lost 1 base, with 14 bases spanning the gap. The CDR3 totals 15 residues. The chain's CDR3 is CASSSAGTASYEQYF. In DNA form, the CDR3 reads TGTGCCAGCAGTTCCGCCGGGACTGCTTCCTACGAGCAGTACTTC.

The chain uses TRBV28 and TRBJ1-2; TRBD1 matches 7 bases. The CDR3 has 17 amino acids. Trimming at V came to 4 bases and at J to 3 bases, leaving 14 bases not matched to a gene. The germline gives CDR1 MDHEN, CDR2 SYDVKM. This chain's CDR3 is CASSYPPRQGQDYGYTF. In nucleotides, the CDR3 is TGTGCCAGCAGTTACCCCCCCAGACAGGGTCAAGACTATGGCTACACCTTC.

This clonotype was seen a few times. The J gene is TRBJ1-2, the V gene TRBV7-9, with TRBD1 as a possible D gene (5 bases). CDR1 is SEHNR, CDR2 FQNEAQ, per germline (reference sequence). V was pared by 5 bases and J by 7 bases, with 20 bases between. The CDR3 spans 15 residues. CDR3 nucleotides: TGTGCCAGCAGCGAATTGGCAGGGAACTGGGCTGGCTACACCTTC. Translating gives CASSELAGNWAGYTF.

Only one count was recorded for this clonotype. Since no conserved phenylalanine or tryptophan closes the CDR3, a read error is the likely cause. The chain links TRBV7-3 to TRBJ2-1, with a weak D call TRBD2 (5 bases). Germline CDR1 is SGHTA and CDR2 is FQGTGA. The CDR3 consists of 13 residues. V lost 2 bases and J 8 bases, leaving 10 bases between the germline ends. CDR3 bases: TGTGCCAGCAGCTTATCGCGAGGGTATGAGCAGTTCGTC. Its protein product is CASSLSRGYEQFV.

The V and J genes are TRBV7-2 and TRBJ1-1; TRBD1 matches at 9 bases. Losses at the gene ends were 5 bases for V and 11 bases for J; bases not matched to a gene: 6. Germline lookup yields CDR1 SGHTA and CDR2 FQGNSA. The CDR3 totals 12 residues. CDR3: CASSPGQGWAFF. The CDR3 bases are TGTGCCAGCAGCCCGGGACAGGGCTGGGCTTTCTTT.

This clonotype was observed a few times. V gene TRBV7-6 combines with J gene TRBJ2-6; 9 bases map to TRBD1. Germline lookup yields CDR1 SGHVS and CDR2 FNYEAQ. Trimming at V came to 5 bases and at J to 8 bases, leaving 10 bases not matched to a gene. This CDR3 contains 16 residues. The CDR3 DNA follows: TGTGCCAGCAGCGAAGGACCGACAGGGGGGACCAACGTCCTGACTTTC. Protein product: CASSEGPTGGTNVLTF.

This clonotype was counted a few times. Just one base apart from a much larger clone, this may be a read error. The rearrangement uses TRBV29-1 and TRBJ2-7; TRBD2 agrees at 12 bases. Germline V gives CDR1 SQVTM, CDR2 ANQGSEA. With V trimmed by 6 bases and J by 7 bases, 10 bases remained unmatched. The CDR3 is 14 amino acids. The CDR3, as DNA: TGCAGCGTCCAGGGACTAGCGGGCCTCGGTGAGCAGTACTTC. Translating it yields CSVQGLAGLGEQYF.

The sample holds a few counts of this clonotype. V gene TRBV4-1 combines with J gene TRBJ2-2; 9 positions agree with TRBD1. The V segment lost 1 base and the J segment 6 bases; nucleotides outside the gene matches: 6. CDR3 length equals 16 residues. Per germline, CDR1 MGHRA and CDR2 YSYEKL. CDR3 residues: CASSQAPGQGSGELFF. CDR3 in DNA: TGCGCCAGCAGCCAAGCCCCGGGACAGGGTTCCGGGGAGCTGTTTTTT.

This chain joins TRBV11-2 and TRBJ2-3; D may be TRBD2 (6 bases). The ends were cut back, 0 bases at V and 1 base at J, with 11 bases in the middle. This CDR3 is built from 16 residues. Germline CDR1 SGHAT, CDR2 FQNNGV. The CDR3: CASSLDPGVGTDTQYF. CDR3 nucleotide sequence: TGTGCCAGCAGCTTAGATCCGGGGGTGGGCACAGATACGCAGTATTTT.

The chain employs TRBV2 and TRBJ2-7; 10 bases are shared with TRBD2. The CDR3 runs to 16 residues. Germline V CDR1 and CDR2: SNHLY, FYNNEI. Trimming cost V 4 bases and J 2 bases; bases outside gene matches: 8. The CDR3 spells CASSVALAGETYEQYF. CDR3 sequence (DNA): TGTGCCAGCAGTGTCGCGCTAGCGGGGGAAACCTACGAGCAGTACTTC.

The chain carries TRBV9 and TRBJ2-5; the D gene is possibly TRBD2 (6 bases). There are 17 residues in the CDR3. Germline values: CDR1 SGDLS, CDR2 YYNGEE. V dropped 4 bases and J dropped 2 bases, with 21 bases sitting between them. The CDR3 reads CASSPSAGTFLQETQYF. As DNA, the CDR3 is TGTGCCAGCAGCCCCTCAGCGGGCACCTTCCTACAAGAGACCCAGTACTTC.

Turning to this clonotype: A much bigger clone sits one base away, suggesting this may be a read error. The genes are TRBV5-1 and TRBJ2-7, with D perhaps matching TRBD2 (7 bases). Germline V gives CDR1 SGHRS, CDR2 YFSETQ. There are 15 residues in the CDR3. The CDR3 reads CARSDRGGASYEQYF. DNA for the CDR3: TGCGCCCGCAGCGATAGAGGGGGGGCCTCCTACGAGCAGTACTTC.